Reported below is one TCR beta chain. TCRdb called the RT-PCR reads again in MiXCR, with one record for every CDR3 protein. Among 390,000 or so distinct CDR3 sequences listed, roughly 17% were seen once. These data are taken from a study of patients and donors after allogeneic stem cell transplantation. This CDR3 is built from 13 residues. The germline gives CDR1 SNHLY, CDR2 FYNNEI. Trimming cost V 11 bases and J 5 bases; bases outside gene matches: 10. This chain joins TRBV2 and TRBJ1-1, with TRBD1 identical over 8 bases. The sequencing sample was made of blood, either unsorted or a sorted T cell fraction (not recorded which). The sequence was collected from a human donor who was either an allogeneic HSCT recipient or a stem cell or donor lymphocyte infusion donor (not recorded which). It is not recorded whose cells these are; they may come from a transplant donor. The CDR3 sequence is CAGRTGPRTEAFF. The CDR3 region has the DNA TGTGCCGGACGGACAGGGCCGAGGACTGAAGCTTTCTTT. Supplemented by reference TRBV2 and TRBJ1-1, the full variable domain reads EPEVTQTPSHQVTQMGQEVILRCVPISNHLYFYWYRQILGQKVEFLVSFYNNEISEKSEIFDDQFSVERPDGSNFTLKIRSTKLEDSAMYFCAGRTGPRTEAFFGQGTRLTVV.